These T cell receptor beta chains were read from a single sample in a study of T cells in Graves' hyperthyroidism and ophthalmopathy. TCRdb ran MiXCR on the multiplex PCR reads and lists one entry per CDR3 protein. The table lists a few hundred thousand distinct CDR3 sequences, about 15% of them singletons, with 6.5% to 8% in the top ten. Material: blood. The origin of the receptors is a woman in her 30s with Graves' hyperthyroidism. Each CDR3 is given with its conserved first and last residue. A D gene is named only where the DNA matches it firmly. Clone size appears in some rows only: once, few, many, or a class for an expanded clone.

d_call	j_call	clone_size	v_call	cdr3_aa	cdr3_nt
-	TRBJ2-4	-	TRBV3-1	CASSQGLPGTAKNIQYF	TGTGCCAGCAGCCAAGGGCTCCCGGGGACAGCCAAAAACATTCAGTACTTC
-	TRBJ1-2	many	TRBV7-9	CASSQGGVYGYTF	TGTGCCAGCAGCCAAGGGGGGGTTTACGGCTACACCTTC
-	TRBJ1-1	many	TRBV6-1	CASLVRVATEAFF	TGTGCCAGCCTTGTGAGGGTGGCGACTGAAGCTTTCTTT
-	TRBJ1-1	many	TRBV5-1	CASSLVGVNTEAFF	TGCGCCAGCAGCTTGGTGGGGGTGAACACTGAAGCTTTCTTT
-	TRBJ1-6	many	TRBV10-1	CASSARLGENSPLHF	TGCGCCAGCAGTGCCCGCTTAGGGGAGAATTCACCCCTCCACTTT
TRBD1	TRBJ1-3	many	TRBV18	CASSPDRAGNTIYF	TGTGCCAGCTCACCGGACAGGGCTGGAAACACCATATATTTT
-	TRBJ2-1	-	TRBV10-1	CASSGTGRGQFF	TGCGCCAGCAGCGGTACTGGACGTGGGCAGTTCTTC
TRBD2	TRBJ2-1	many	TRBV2	CASSSWLAAVYNEQFF	TGTGCCAGCAGTTCTTGGCTAGCGGCAGTCTACAATGAGCAGTTCTTC
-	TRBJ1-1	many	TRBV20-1	CSATFRGRTEAFF	TGCAGTGCTACATTCAGGGGTAGGACTGAAGCTTTCTTT
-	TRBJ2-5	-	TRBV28	CASRRVETQYF	TGTGCCAGCAGGAGGGTAGAGACCCAGTACTTC
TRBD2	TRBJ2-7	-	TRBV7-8	CASSLRGSGRLSYEQYF	TGTGCCAGCAGCTTAAGGGGTAGCGGGAGGCTCTCCTACGAGCAGTACTTC
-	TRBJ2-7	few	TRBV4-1	CASSQGPDYYEQYF	TGCGCCAGCAGCCAGGGACCGGATTACTACGAGCAGTACTTC
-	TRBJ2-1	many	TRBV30	CAWSGPIRGVFYNEQFF	TGTGCCTGGAGTGGACCTATTAGGGGAGTTTTCTACAATGAGCAGTTCTTC
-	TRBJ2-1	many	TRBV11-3	CASSLGRGNYNEQFF	TGTGCCAGCAGCTTAGGGCGGGGAAACTACAATGAGCAGTTCTTC
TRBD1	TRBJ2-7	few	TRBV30	CAWTLDRGLYEQYF	TGTGCCTGGACTCTGGACAGGGGGCTCTACGAGCAGTACTTC
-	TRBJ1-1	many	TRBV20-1	CSAEVGGEAFF	TGCAGTGCTGAAGTAGGAGGTGAAGCTTTCTTT
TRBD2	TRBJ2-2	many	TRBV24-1	CATSTLAGANTGELFF	TGTGCCACCAGTACCCTAGCGGGGGCGAACACCGGGGAGCTGTTTTTT
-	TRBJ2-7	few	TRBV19	CASSIVDSSYEQYF	TGTGCCAGTAGTATAGTGGACAGTTCCTACGAGCAGTACTTC
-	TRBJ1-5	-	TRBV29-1	CSVAGLGGNQPQHF	TGCAGCGTTGCAGGGTTAGGAGGCAATCAGCCCCAGCATTTT
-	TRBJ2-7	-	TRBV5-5	CASSLAGQHYEQYF	TGTGCCAGCAGCTTGGCAGGACAGCATTACGAGCAGTACTTC
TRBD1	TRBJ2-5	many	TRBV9	CASSVGQGILETQYF	TGTGCCAGCAGCGTAGGACAGGGGATCTTAGAGACCCAGTACTTC
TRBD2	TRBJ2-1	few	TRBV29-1	CSVEADLAGGEDEQFF	TGCAGCGTTGAAGCCGACCTAGCGGGAGGCGAGGATGAGCAGTTCTTC
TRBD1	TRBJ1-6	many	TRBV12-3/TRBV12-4	CASSPTGGDSPLHF	TGTGCCAGCAGCCCCACAGGGGGTGATTCACCCCTCCACTTT
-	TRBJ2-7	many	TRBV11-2	CASSRKGGSLYEQYF	TGTGCCAGCAGCCGGAAGGGGGGGTCCCTATACGAGCAGTACTTC
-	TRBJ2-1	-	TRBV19	CASRSLSSPEQFF	TGTGCCAGTAGGTCTTTGTCTTCGCCTGAGCAGTTCTTC
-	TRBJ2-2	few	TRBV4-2	CASSQDVANTGELFF	TGTGCCAGCAGCCAAGATGTCGCGAACACCGGGGAGCTGTTTTTT
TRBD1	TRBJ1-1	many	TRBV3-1	CASSPIGGTGRAKAFF	TGTGCCAGCAGCCCAATCGGGGGGACAGGTCGGGCTAAAGCTTTCTTT
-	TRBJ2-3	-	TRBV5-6	CASSLEGGVVRTDTQYF	TGTGCCAGCAGCTTGGAGGGGGGCGTCGTCCGCACAGATACGCAGTATTTT